Listed below are T cell receptor beta chains from one sample, sequenced in a study of T cell responses to AZD1222 COVID-19 vaccine. Assay used: immunoSEQ multiplex PCR; TCRdb lists only in-frame clones, some missing. The profile covers some 170,000 clones, with around 93% appearing a single time and more than 0.85% taken by the ten largest. The sample was peripheral blood, taken 28 days after the second dose of the MenACWY control vaccine. These receptors all come from an adult who received the MenACWY meningococcal vaccine as a control. Both conserved end residues are part of each CDR3. The D gene is left open where the match is weak. Size is stated for part of the rows, as once, few or many counts, or as a class when the clone is expanded.

v_gene: TRBV27; abundance: .; d_gene: TRBD1; j_gene: TRBJ1-1; CDR3nt: TGTGCCAGCAGAGGACAGGGACTGAACACTGAAGCTTTCTTT; CDR3aa: CASRGQGLNTEAFF
v_gene: TRBV9; abundance: .; d_gene: .; j_gene: TRBJ2-2; CDR3nt: TGTGCCAGCAGCGTTGTTGGGAACACCGGGGAGCTGTTTTTT; CDR3aa: CASSVVGNTGELFF
v_gene: TRBV5-1; abundance: .; d_gene: .; j_gene: TRBJ1-6; CDR3nt: TGCGCCAGCGGTCCGGGAACTACCTCTTCACCCCTCCACTTT; CDR3aa: CASGPGTTSSPLHF
v_gene: TRBV11-3; abundance: .; d_gene: .; j_gene: TRBJ2-1; CDR3nt: TGTGCCAGCAGCGAGGGGGGCCTTGGGGACAATGAGCAGTTCTTC; CDR3aa: CASSEGGLGDNEQFF
v_gene: TRBV5-4; abundance: .; d_gene: .; j_gene: TRBJ1-1; CDR3nt: TGTGCCAGCAGCGAGCCCGGGTTGAACACTGAAGCTTTCTTT; CDR3aa: CASSEPGLNTEAFF
v_gene: TRBV7-8; abundance: .; d_gene: .; j_gene: TRBJ2-7; CDR3nt: TGTGCCAGCGGACCCAAGAGCTCCTACGAGCAGTACTTC; CDR3aa: CASGPKSSYEQYF
v_gene: TRBV6-5; abundance: .; d_gene: .; j_gene: TRBJ2-1; CDR3nt: TGTGCCAGCAGTTCCCAGACGCGGGAGCAGTTCTTC; CDR3aa: CASSSQTREQFF
v_gene: TRBV7-9; abundance: .; d_gene: .; j_gene: TRBJ1-5; CDR3nt: TGTGCCAGCAGCTTGACAGTCAATCAGCCCCAGCATTTT; CDR3aa: CASSLTVNQPQHF
v_gene: TRBV7-7; abundance: .; d_gene: .; j_gene: TRBJ2-2; CDR3nt: TGTGCTAGCAGCTTATCTCTGGCACGTCATATGGCCGGGGAGCTGTTTTTT; CDR3aa: CASSLSLARHMAGELFF
v_gene: TRBV28; abundance: .; d_gene: .; j_gene: TRBJ1-2; CDR3nt: TGTGCCAGCAGTTTGAGTAACTATGGCTACACCTTC; CDR3aa: CASSLSNYGYTF
v_gene: TRBV11-1; abundance: .; d_gene: .; j_gene: TRBJ1-2; CDR3nt: TGTGCCAGCAGCTTACGGGGAGTTCATGGCTACACCTTC; CDR3aa: CASSLRGVHGYTF
v_gene: TRBV6-4; abundance: .; d_gene: TRBD2; j_gene: TRBJ2-1; CDR3nt: TGTGCCAGCAGTGACCTAGCGGGGACTTACAATGAGCAGTTCTTC; CDR3aa: CASSDLAGTYNEQFF
v_gene: TRBV28; abundance: .; d_gene: .; j_gene: TRBJ1-2; CDR3nt: TGTGCCAGCAGTTTAAGGACAGACTATGGCTACACCTTC; CDR3aa: CASSLRTDYGYTF
v_gene: TRBV5-1; abundance: .; d_gene: .; j_gene: TRBJ1-1; CDR3nt: TGCGCCAGCAGCCCGGGACACCTCAACACTGAAGCTTTCTTT; CDR3aa: CASSPGHLNTEAFF
v_gene: TRBV5-4; abundance: .; d_gene: .; j_gene: TRBJ1-1; CDR3nt: TGTGCCAGCAGCAAACAGCCGTTTAGGGCTGAAGCTTTCTTT; CDR3aa: CASSKQPFRAEAFF
v_gene: TRBV11-2; abundance: .; d_gene: TRBD2; j_gene: TRBJ2-5; CDR3nt: TGTGCCAGCAGAGTAGCGGGGAAAAGTGTCTGGGAGACCCAGTACTTC; CDR3aa: CASRVAGKSVWETQYF
v_gene: TRBV28; abundance: .; d_gene: .; j_gene: TRBJ1-2; CDR3nt: TGTGCCAGCAGTTCTCCTAATGGCTACACCTTC; CDR3aa: CASSSPNGYTF
v_gene: TRBV30; abundance: .; d_gene: .; j_gene: TRBJ1-2; CDR3nt: TGTGCCTGGAGTCCACCCGGTGGCTACACCTTC; CDR3aa: CAWSPPGGYTF
v_gene: TRBV7-2; abundance: .; d_gene: TRBD1; j_gene: TRBJ1-5; CDR3nt: TGTGCCAGCAGCCCCGACAGGGGTGAGCCCCAGCATTTT; CDR3aa: CASSPDRGEPQHF
v_gene: TRBV6-2/TRBV6-3; abundance: .; d_gene: .; j_gene: TRBJ1-5; CDR3nt: TGTGCCAGCAGCCGACAGAGGAATCAGCCCCAGCATTTT; CDR3aa: CASSRQRNQPQHF
v_gene: TRBV10-3; abundance: once; d_gene: TRBD1; j_gene: TRBJ1-6; CDR3nt: TGTGCCCACCAACAGGGGTACAGTTCACCCCTCCACTTT; CDR3aa: CAHQQGYSSPLHF
v_gene: TRBV19; abundance: .; d_gene: .; j_gene: TRBJ2-7; CDR3nt: TGTGCCAGTAGTATATGGGCAGGGAAGAAAAACGAGCAGTACTTC; CDR3aa: CASSIWAGKKNEQYF
v_gene: TRBV11-2; abundance: .; d_gene: .; j_gene: TRBJ1-1; CDR3nt: TGTGCCAGCACCTTAACAGGGAGCCCTGAAGCTTTCTTT; CDR3aa: CASTLTGSPEAFF
v_gene: TRBV11-2; abundance: .; d_gene: TRBD1; j_gene: TRBJ1-1; CDR3nt: TGTGCCAGCAGCTTAGCTGGGACAGGTCGAGGGGCTTTCTTT; CDR3aa: CASSLAGTGRGAFF
v_gene: TRBV7-6; abundance: .; d_gene: .; j_gene: TRBJ1-4; CDR3nt: TGTGCCAGCTCCCACTCGAGGGCGATCGCTGAAAAACTGTTTTTT; CDR3aa: CASSHSRAIAEKLFF
v_gene: TRBV7-2; abundance: once; d_gene: .; j_gene: TRBJ2-5; CDR3nt: TGTGCCAGCAGCCCAGTACGGAAAGAGACCCAGTACTTC; CDR3aa: CASSPVRKETQYF
v_gene: TRBV5-1; abundance: .; d_gene: .; j_gene: TRBJ1-1; CDR3nt: TGCGCCAGCAGCGGTTCCGGGACTTGGACTGAAGCTTTCTTT; CDR3aa: CASSGSGTWTEAFF
v_gene: TRBV20-1; abundance: .; d_gene: TRBD2; j_gene: TRBJ2-7; CDR3nt: TGCAGTGCTAGTCTGTCTAGCGGGGGGTCCTACGAGCAGTACTTC; CDR3aa: CSASLSSGGSYEQYF
v_gene: TRBV27; abundance: .; d_gene: .; j_gene: TRBJ1-1; CDR3nt: TGTGCCAGCAGTTTCATCCGGGGGAACACTGAAGCTTTCTTT; CDR3aa: CASSFIRGNTEAFF
v_gene: TRBV7-8; abundance: .; d_gene: .; j_gene: TRBJ1-2; CDR3nt: TGTGCCAGCAGCTTACCTACCGCCTATGGCTACACCTTC; CDR3aa: CASSLPTAYGYTF
v_gene: TRBV27; abundance: .; d_gene: .; j_gene: TRBJ1-5; CDR3nt: TGTGCCAGCAGTCCCGGACAGTCGGCTCAGCCCCAGCATTTT; CDR3aa: CASSPGQSAQPQHF
v_gene: TRBV6-1; abundance: .; d_gene: .; j_gene: TRBJ1-2; CDR3nt: TGTGCCAGCAGTTCCGACTATGGCTACACCTTC; CDR3aa: CASSSDYGYTF
v_gene: TRBV28; abundance: .; d_gene: .; j_gene: TRBJ1-1; CDR3nt: TGTGCCAGCAGAAAGACAGGACGGGGGGTGGGCACTGAAGCTTTCTTT; CDR3aa: CASRKTGRGVGTEAFF
v_gene: TRBV30; abundance: .; d_gene: .; j_gene: TRBJ1-6; CDR3nt: TGTGCCTGGGGGCTACAGGGAGGGAATTCACCCCTCCACTTT; CDR3aa: CAWGLQGGNSPLHF
v_gene: TRBV4-1; abundance: .; d_gene: .; j_gene: TRBJ1-5; CDR3nt: TGCGCCAGCAGCCAAGGAGGATATCAGCCCCAGCATTTT; CDR3aa: CASSQGGYQPQHF
v_gene: TRBV3-1/TRBV3-2; abundance: once; d_gene: .; j_gene: TRBJ1-3; CDR3nt: TGTGCCAGCAGCCTGGGTCCCACCACCTCTGGAAACACCATATATTTT; CDR3aa: CASSLGPTTSGNTIYF
v_gene: TRBV29-1; abundance: .; d_gene: TRBD1; j_gene: TRBJ1-1; CDR3nt: TGCAGCGTTTGGGACAGGGGGCGCGACACTGAAGCTTTCTTT; CDR3aa: CSVWDRGRDTEAFF
v_gene: TRBV6-6; abundance: .; d_gene: .; j_gene: TRBJ2-1; CDR3nt: TGTGCCAGCAGTAATCGTTATGAGCAGTTCTTC; CDR3aa: CASSNRYEQFF
v_gene: TRBV3-1/TRBV3-2; abundance: .; d_gene: .; j_gene: TRBJ2-5; CDR3nt: TGTGCCAGCAGCGAAAGAGCTGTTTCGGAGACCCAGTACTTC; CDR3aa: CASSERAVSETQYF
v_gene: TRBV7-2; abundance: .; d_gene: TRBD1; j_gene: TRBJ1-4; CDR3nt: TGTGCCAGCAGCTCCAGACAGGGGCATGAAAAACTGTTTTTT; CDR3aa: CASSSRQGHEKLFF
v_gene: TRBV19; abundance: .; d_gene: TRBD1; j_gene: TRBJ1-2; CDR3nt: TGTGCCAGTACCAAGGACAGGGTGAACTATGGCTACACCTTC; CDR3aa: CASTKDRVNYGYTF
v_gene: TRBV7-3; abundance: .; d_gene: TRBD2; j_gene: TRBJ2-2; CDR3nt: TGTGCCAGCAGCCCAACCCGGACTAGCGGGGGGGCTGGGGAGCTGTTTTTT; CDR3aa: CASSPTRTSGGAGELFF
v_gene: TRBV6-6; abundance: .; d_gene: .; j_gene: TRBJ1-5; CDR3nt: TGTGCCAGCAGTTACTCTTCGGGGGTAATACAGCCCCAGCATTTT; CDR3aa: CASSYSSGVIQPQHF
v_gene: TRBV5-1; abundance: .; d_gene: TRBD2; j_gene: TRBJ2-7; CDR3nt: TGCGCCAGCAGCGGGACTAGCGGCTACGAGCAGTACTTC; CDR3aa: CASSGTSGYEQYF
v_gene: TRBV29-1; abundance: .; d_gene: .; j_gene: TRBJ1-1; CDR3nt: TGCAGCGTACGCCTTATAGGGAGTAGTGAAGCTTTCTTT; CDR3aa: CSVRLIGSSEAFF
v_gene: TRBV5-6; abundance: .; d_gene: .; j_gene: TRBJ2-1; CDR3nt: TGTGCCAGCAGCTTTGGTGACGGAGTAATCAATGAGCAGTTCTTC; CDR3aa: CASSFGDGVINEQFF
v_gene: TRBV19; abundance: .; d_gene: .; j_gene: TRBJ1-6; CDR3nt: TGTGCCAGTAGTCGGGACAATCACTCACCCCTCCACTTT; CDR3aa: CASSRDNHSPLHF
v_gene: TRBV5-6; abundance: .; d_gene: .; j_gene: TRBJ1-1; CDR3nt: TGTGCCAGCAGCTCCCTTTTAAAGGAGGAGAACACTGAAGCTTTCTTT; CDR3aa: CASSSLLKEENTEAFF
v_gene: TRBV12-3/TRBV12-4; abundance: .; d_gene: .; j_gene: TRBJ1-3; CDR3nt: TGTGCCAGCAGTTTAACGGGTGGAAACACCATATATTTT; CDR3aa: CASSLTGGNTIYF
v_gene: TRBV10-3; abundance: .; d_gene: .; j_gene: TRBJ1-6; CDR3nt: TGTGCCACCGGGGTCCAGCTTAATTCACCCCTCCACTTT; CDR3aa: CATGVQLNSPLHF
v_gene: TRBV11-2; abundance: .; d_gene: TRBD2; j_gene: TRBJ2-3; CDR3nt: TGTGCCAGCAGCGCAGAACTAGCGGGGGGCACAGATACGCAGTATTTT; CDR3aa: CASSAELAGGTDTQYF
v_gene: TRBV12-2; abundance: .; d_gene: .; j_gene: TRBJ2-1; CDR3nt: TGTGCAAGTCGCCTCCAGCGGGGGGGCGTAACTCCCCTCAATGAGCAGTTCTTC; CDR3aa: CASRLQRGGVTPLNEQFF
v_gene: TRBV4-3; abundance: once; d_gene: .; j_gene: TRBJ1-1; CDR3nt: TGCGCCACCAGCCAGGGCACTGAAGCTTTCTTT; CDR3aa: CATSQGTEAFF
v_gene: TRBV6-5; abundance: .; d_gene: .; j_gene: TRBJ2-3; CDR3nt: TGTGCCAGCAGTTACGGGGACCGCGGCCTGGGTACGCAGTATTTT; CDR3aa: CASSYGDRGLGTQYF
v_gene: TRBV28; abundance: .; d_gene: .; j_gene: TRBJ2-2; CDR3nt: TGTGCCATCCGACAGACCGCGAACACCGGGGAGCTGTTTTTT; CDR3aa: CAIRQTANTGELFF
v_gene: TRBV5-1; abundance: .; d_gene: .; j_gene: TRBJ2-7; CDR3nt: TGCGCCAGCAGCTCTTACCTTCAGTACTTC; CDR3aa: CASSSYLQYF